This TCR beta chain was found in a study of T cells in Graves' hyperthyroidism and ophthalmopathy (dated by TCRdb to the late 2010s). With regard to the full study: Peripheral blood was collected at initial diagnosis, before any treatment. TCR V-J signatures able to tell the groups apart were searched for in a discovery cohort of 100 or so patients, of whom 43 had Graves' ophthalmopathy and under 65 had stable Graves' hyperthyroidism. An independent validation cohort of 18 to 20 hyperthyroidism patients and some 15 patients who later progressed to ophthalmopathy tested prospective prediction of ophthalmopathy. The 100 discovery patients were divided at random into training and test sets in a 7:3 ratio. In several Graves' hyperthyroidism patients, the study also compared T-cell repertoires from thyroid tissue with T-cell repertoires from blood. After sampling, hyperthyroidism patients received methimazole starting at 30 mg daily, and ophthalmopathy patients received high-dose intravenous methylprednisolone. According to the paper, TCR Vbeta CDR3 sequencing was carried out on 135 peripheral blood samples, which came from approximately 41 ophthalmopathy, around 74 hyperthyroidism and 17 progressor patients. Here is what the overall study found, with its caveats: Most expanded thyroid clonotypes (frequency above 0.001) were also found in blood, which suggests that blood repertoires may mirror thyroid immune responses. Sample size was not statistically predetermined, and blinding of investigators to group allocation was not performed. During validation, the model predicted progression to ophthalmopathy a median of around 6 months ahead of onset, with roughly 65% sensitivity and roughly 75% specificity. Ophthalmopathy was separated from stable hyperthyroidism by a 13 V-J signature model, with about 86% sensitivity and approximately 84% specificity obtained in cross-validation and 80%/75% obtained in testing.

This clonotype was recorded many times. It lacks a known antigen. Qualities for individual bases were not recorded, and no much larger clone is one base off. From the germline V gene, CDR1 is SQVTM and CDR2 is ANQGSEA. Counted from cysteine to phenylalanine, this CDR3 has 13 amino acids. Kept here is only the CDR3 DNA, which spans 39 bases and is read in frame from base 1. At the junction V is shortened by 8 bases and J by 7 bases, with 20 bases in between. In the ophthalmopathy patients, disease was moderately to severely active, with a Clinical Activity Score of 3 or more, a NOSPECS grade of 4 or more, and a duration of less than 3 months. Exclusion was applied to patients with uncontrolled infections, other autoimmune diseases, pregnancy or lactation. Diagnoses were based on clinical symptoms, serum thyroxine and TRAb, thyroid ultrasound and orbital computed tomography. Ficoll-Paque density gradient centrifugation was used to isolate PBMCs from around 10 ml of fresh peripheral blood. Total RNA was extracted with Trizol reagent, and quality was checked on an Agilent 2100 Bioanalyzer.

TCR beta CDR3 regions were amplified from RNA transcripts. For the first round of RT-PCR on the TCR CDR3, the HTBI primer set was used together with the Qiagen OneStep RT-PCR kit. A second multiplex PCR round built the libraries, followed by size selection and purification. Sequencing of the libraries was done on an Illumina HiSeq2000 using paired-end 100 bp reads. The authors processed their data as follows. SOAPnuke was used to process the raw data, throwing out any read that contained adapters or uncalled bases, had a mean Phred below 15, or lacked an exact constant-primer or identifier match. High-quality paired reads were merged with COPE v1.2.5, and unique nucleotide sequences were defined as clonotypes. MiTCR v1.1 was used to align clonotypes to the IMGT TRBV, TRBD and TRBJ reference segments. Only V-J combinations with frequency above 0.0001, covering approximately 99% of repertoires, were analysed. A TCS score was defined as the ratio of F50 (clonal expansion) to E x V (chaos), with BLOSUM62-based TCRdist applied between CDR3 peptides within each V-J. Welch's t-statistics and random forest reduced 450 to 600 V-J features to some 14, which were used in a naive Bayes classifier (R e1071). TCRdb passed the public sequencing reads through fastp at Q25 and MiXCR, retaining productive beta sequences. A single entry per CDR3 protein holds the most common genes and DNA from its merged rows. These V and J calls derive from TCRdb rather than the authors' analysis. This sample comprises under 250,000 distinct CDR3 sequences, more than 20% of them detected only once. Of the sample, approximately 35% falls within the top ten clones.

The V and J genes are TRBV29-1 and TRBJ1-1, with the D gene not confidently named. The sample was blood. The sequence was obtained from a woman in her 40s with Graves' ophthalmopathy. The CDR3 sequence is CSFLRGTGIEAFF. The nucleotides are TGCAGCTTCCTGCGGGGTACCGGGATTGAAGCTTTCTTT.